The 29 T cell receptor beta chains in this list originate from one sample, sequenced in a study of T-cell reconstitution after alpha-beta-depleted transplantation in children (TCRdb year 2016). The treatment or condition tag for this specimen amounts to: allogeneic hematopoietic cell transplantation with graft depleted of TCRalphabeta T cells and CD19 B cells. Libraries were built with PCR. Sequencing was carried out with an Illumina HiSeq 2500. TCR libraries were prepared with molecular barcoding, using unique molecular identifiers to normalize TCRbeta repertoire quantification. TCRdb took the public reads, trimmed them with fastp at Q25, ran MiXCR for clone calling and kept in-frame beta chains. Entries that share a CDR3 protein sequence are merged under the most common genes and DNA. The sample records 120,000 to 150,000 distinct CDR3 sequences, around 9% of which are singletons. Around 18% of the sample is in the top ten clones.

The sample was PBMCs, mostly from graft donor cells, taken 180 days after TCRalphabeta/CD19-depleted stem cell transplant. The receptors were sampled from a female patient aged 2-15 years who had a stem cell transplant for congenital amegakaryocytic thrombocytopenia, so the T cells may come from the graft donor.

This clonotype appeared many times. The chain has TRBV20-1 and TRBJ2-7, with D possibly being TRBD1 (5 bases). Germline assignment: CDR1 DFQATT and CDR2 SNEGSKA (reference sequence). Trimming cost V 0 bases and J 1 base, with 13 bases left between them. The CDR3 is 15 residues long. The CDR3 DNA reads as TGCAGTGCTAGAGATGGGGCAGGGTTGTCCTACGAGCAGTACTTC. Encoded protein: CSARDGAGLSYEQYF.

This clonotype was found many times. The CDR3: CASTYTVGTANQPQHF. The CDR3 DNA sequence: TGTGCCAGCACCTATACCGTGGGGACAGCAAATCAGCCCCAGCATTTT. This rearrangement joins TRBV12-3 or TRBV12-4 to TRBJ1-5, with 7 bases aligning to TRBD1. V lost 7 bases to trimming and J lost 4 bases; unmatched junction nucleotides: 13. The CDR3 loop spans 16 amino acids.

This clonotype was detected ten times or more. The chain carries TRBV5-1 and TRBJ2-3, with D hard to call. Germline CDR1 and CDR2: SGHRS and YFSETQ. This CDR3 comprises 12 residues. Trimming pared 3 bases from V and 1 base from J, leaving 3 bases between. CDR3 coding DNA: TGCGCCAGCAGCTCGGGCACAGATACGCAGTATTTT. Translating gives CASSSGTDTQYF.

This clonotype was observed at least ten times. The DNA for the CDR3 is TGTGCCAGCAGTTACCAAGATCGGGAAAAACTGTTTTTT. Protein product: CASSYQDREKLFF. The chain uses TRBV12-3 or TRBV12-4 and TRBJ1-4; D gene unclear. Trimming took off 4 bases at V and 8 bases at J, with 11 bases between the two ends. There are 13 residues in the CDR3.

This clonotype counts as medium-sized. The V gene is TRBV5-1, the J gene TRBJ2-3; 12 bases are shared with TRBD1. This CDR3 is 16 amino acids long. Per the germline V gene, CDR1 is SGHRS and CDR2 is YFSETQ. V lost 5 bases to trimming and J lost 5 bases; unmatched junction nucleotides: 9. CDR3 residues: CASRPPGQGALDTQYF. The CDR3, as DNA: TGCGCCAGCAGACCGCCGGGACAGGGGGCTTTAGATACGCAGTATTTT.

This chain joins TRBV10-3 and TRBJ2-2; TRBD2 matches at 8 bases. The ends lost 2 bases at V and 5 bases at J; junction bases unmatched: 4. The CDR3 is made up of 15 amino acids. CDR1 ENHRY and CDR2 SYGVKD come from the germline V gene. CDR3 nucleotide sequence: TGTGCCATCAGTGAGATAACTAGCGGAACCGGGGAGCTGTTTTTT. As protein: CAISEITSGTGELFF.

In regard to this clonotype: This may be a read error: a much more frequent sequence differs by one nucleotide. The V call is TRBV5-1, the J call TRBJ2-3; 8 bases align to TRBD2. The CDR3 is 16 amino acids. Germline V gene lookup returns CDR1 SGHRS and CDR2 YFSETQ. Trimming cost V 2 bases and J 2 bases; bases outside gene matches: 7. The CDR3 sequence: CASSFEGLAHTDTQYF. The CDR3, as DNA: TGCGCCAGCAGCTTTGAAGGACTAGCCCACACAGATACGCAGTATTTT.

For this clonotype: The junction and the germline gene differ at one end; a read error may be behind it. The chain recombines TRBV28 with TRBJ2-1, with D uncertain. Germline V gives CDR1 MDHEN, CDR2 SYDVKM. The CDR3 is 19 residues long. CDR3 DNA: TGTGCCAGCAGTACCAACCCAGCCTGGCTAGTGGGATCCTACAATGGGCAGTTCTTC. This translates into CASSTNPAWLVGSYNGQFF.

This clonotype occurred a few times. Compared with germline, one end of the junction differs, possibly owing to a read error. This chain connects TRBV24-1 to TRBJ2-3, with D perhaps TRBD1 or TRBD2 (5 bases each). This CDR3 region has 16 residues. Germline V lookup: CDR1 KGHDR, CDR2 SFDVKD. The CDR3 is CATSDPGPGSTDTQYF. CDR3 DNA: TGTGCCACCAGTGATCCCGGGCCAGGGAGCACAGATACGCAGTATTTC.

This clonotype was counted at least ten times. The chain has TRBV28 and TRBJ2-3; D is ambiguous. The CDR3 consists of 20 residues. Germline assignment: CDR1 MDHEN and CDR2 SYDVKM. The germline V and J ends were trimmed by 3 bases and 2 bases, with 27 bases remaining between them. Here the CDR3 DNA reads TGTGCCAGCAGTTTCCAACACCTTTACCTCCCTATTTGGGACACAGATACGCAGTATTTT. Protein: CASSFQHLYLPIWDTDTQYF.

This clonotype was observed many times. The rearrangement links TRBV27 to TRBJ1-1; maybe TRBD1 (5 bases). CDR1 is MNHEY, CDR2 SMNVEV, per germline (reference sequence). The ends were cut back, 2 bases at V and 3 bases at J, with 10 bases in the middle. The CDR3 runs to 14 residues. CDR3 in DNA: TGTGCCAGCAGTTTAACGCAGGGTGACACTGAAGCTTTCTTT. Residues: CASSLTQGDTEAFF.

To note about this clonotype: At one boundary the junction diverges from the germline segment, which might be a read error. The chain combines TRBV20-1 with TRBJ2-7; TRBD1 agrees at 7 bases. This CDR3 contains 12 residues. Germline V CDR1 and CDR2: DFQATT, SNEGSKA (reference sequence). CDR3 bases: TGCAGTGCTAGAGATAGGGGGCGCGAGCATTACTTC. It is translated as CSARDRGREHYF.

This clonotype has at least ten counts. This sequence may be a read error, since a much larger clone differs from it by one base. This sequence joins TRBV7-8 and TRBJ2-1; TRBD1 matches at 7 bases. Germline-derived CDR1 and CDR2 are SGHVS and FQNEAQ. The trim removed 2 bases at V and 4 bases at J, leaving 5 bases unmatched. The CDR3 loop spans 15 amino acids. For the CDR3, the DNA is TGTGCCAGCAGCTTAATAACAGGGGTGTACAATGAGCAGTTCTTC. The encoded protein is CASSLITGVYNEQFF. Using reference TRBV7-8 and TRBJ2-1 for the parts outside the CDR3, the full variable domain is GAGVSQSPRYKVAKRGQDVALRCDPISGHVSLFWYQQALGQGPEFLTYFQNEAQLDKSGLPSDRFFAERPEGSVSTLKIQRTQQEDSAVYLCASSLITGVYNEQFFGPGTRLTVL.

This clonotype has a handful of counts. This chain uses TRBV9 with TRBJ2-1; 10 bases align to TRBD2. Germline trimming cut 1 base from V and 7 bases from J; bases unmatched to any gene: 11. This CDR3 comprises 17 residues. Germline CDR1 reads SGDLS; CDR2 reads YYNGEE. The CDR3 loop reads CASSVSSGRTLRNEQFF. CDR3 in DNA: TGTGCCAGCAGCGTAAGTAGCGGGAGGACCCTTAGGAATGAGCAGTTCTTC.

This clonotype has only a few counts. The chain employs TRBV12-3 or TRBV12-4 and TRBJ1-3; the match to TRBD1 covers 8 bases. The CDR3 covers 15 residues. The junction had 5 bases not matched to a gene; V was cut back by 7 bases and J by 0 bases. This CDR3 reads CASIPTGGSGNTIYF. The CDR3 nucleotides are TGTGCCAGCATACCAACAGGGGGCTCTGGAAACACCATATATTTT.

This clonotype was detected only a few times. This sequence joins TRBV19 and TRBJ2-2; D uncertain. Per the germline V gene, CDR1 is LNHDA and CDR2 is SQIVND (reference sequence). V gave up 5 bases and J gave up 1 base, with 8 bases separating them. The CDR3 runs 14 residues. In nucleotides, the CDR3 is TGTGCCAGTAGTGCTTGGTTGAACACCGGGGAGCTGTTTTTT. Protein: CASSAWLNTGELFF. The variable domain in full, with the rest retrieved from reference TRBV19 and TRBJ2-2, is DGGITQSPKYLFRKEGQNVTLSCEQNLNHDAMYWYRQDPGQGLRLIYYSQIVNDFQKGDIAEGYSVSREKKESFPLTVTSAQKNPTAFYLCASSAWLNTGELFFGEGSRLTVL.

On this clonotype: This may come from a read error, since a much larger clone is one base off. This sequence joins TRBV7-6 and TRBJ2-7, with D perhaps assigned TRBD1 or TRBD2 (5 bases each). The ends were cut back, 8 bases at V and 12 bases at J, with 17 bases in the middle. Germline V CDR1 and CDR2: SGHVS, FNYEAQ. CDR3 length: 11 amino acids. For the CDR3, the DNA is TGTGCCAGCTCCCAGGGCGGACTCGCGTACTTC. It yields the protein CASSQGGLAYF.

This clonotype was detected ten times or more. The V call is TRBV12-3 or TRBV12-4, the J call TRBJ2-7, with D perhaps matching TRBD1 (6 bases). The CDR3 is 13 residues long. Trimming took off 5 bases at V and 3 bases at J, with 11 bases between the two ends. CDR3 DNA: TGTGCCAGCAGTACCGGGACATACTACGAGCAGTACTTC. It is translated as CASSTGTYYEQYF.

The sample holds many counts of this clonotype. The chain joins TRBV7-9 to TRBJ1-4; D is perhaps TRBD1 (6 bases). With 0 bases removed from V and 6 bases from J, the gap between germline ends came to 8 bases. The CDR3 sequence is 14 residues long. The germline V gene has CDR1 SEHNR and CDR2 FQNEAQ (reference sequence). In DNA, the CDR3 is TGTGCCAGCAGCTTAGCAGGGGGGCATGAAAAACTGTTTTTT. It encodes CASSLAGGHEKLFF.

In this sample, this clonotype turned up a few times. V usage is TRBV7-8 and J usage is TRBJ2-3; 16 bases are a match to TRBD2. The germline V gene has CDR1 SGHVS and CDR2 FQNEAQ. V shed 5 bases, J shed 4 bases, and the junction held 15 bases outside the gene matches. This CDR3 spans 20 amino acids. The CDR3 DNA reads TGTGCCAGCAGCCCACACCGTCCCGGGACTAGCGGGGGGGCGGCAGATACGCAGTATTTT. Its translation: CASSPHRPGTSGGAADTQYF.

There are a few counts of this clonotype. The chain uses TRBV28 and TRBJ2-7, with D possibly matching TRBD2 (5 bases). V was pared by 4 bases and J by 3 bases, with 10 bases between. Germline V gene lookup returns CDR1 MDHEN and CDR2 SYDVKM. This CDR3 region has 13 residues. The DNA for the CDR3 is TGTGCCAGCAGTTACTCCGCGGGCTACGAGCAGTACTTC. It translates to CASSYSAGYEQYF. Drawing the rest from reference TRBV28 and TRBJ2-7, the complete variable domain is DVKVTQSSRYLVKRTGEKVFLECVQDMDHENMFWYRQDPGLGLRLIYFSYDVKMKEKGDIPEGYSVSREKKERFSLILESASTNQTSMYLCASSYSAGYEQYFGPGTRLTVT.

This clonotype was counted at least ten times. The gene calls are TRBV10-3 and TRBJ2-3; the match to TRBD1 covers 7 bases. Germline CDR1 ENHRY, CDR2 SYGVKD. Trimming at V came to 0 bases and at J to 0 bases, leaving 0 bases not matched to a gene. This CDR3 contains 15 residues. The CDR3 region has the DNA TGTGCCATCAGTGAGTCGGGACAGAGCACAGATACGCAGTATTTT. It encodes CAISESGQSTDTQYF.

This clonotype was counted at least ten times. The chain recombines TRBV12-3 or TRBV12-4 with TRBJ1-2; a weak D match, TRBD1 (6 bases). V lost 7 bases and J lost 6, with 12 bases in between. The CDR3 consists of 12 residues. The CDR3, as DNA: TGTGCCAGCACGCAGGGGCGAGATGGCTACACCTTC. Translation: CASTQGRDGYTF.

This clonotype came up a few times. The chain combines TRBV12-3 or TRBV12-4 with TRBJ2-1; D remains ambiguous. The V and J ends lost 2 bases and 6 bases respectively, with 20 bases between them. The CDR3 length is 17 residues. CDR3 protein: CASSLKTRSLTLNEQFF. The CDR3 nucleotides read TGTGCCAGCAGTTTAAAAACTCGTAGCTTAACACTCAATGAGCAGTTCTTC.

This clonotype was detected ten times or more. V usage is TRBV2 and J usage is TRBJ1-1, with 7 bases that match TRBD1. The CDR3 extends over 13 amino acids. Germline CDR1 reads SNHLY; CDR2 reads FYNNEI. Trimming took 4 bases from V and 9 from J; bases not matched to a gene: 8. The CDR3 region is CASSGDSRPQAFF. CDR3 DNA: TGTGCCAGCAGTGGGGACAGCCGTCCGCAAGCTTTCTTT.

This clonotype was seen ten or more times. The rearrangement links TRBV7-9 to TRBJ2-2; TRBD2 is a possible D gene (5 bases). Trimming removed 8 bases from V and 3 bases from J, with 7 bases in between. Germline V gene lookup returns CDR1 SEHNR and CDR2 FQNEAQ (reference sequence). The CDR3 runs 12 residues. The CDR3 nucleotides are TGTGCCAGCCGAGGGTACACCGGGGAGCTGTTTTTT. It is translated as CASRGYTGELFF.

The CDR3 loop reads CASSHQADSPLHF. CDR3 nucleotide sequence: TGTGCCAGCAGCCACCAGGCGGATTCACCCCTCCACTTT. This chain links TRBV4-2 with TRBJ1-6; no definite D call. Trimming cost V 3 bases and J 8 bases, with 8 bases left between them. Germline V gives CDR1 LGHNA, CDR2 YNFKEQ. The CDR3 is made up of 13 amino acids.

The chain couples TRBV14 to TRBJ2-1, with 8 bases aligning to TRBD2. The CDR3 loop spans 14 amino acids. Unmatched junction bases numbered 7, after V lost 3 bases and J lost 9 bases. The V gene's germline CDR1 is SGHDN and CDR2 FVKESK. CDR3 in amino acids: CASSHLAAGAEQFF. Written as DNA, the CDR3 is TGTGCCAGCAGCCATTTAGCAGCGGGGGCTGAGCAGTTCTTC.

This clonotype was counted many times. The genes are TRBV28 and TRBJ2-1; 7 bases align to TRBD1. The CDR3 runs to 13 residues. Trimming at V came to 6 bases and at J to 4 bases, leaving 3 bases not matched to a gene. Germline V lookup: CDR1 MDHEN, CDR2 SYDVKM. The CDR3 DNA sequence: TGTGCCAGCAGGAAGACAGGGTACAATGAGCAGTTCTTC. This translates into CASRKTGYNEQFF.